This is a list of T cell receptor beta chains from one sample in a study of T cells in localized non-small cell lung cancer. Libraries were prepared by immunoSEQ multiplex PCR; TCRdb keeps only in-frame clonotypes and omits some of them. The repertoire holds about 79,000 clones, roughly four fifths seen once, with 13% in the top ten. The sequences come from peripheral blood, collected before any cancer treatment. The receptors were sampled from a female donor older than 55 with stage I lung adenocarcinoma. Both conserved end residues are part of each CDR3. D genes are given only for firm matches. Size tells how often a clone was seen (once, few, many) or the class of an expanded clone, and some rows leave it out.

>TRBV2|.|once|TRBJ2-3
CASTPGGSTDTQYF
TGTGCCAGCACCCCGGGGGGCAGCACAGATACGCAGTATTTT
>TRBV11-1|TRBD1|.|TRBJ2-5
CASRHTGGLETQYF
TGTGCCAGCAGGCATACAGGGGGCCTAGAGACCCAGTACTTC
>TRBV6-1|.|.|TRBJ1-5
CASETGSVGQPQHF
TGTGCCAGCGAAACGGGGAGCGTGGGTCAGCCCCAGCATTTT
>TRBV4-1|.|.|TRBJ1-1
CASSQAPPRGVNTEAFF
TGCGCCAGCAGCCAAGCCCCCCCTCGGGGGGTGAACACTGAAGCTTTCTTT
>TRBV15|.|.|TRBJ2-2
CATSRGTGELFF
TGTGCCACCAGCAGAGGCACCGGGGAGCTGTTTTTT
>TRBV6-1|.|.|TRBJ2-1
CASGLDPSYNEQFF
TGTGCCAGTGGACTCGACCCATCCTACAATGAGCAGTTCTTC
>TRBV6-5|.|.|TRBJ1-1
CASPRKAEAFF
TGTGCCAGCCCCCGGAAGGCTGAAGCTTTCTTT
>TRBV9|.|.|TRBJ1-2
CASRGEGLKANYGYTF
TGTGCCAGCAGGGGGGAGGGCTTAAAAGCTAACTATGGCTACACCTTC
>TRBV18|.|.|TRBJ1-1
CASSPRESTEAFF
TGTGCCAGCTCACCAAGGGAAAGCACTGAAGCTTTCTTT
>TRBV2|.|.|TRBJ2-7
CASKQTGMSSYEQYF
TGTGCCAGCAAACAGACTGGCATGAGCTCCTACGAGCAGTACTTC